The 5 T cell receptor beta chains presented below share a single source sample, sequenced in a study of cytotoxic CD8 clonotypes in ibrutinib-treated CLL (dated by TCRdb to 2020 to 2022). The library came from the immunoSEQ multiplex PCR assay. This immuneACCESS table, as held by TCRdb, lists in-frame sequences with V and J called but not all clones. Of the missing ones, under half trace to an unresolved V gene in checked studies; the others have no known cause. Counted in this sample were about 120,000 clones; over 75% of them appeared once. The ten largest clones represent over 2% of the sample. The time point label here, explained by the study, means: approximately 25 months on ibrutinib. The material sequenced was PBMCs, taken after 24 months of ibrutinib treatment. Source of these receptors: a human donor with chronic lymphocytic leukemia.

The chain couples TRBV7-2 to TRBJ2-4; D is possibly TRBD1 (6 bases). Germline lookup yields CDR1 SGHTA and CDR2 FQGNSA. This CDR3 comprises 16 residues. Between the trimmed V and J ends, which lost 5 bases and 0 bases, there was a span of 14 bases. Here the CDR3 DNA reads TGTGCCAGCAGCCGACGGACAGCTATAGCCAAAAACATTCAGTACTTC. As protein: CASSRRTAIAKNIQYF.

The chain uses TRBV28 and TRBJ1-2; 9 nucleotides align to TRBD1. From germline, CDR1 is MDHEN and CDR2 SYDVKM. CDR3 length: 13 amino acids. V shed 6 bases, J shed 5 bases, and the junction held 4 bases outside the gene matches. CDR3 nucleotide sequence: TGTGCCAGCAGCCAGGACAGGGGTTATGGCTACACCTTC. Encoded protein: CASSQDRGYGYTF.

The V and J genes are TRBV2 and TRBJ2-7; 9 bases fit TRBD2. Germline V gives CDR1 SNHLY, CDR2 FYNNEI. This CDR3 is built from 16 residues. The trim removed 4 bases at V and 6 bases at J, leaving 13 bases unmatched. CDR3 sequence (DNA): TGTGCCAGCAGTGCCCATTTAGTAGCGGGAGAGGGCGAGCAGTACTTC. Protein sequence: CASSAHLVAGEGEQYF.

The rearrangement links TRBV28 to TRBJ2-6; perhaps TRBD1 as D (7 bases). CDR3 length: 18 amino acids. Germline V gene data show CDR1 as MDHEN and CDR2 as SYDVKM. Trimming took off 6 bases at V and 3 bases at J, with 21 bases between the two ends. CDR3 bases: TGTGCCAGCAGCCTTAGGGCAGGGGGGTTTAGTGGGGCCAACGTCCTGACTTTC. Amino acid sequence: CASSLRAGGFSGANVLTF.

The V and J genes are TRBV28 and TRBJ1-4, with 7 positions matching TRBD1. CDR3 length: 15 residues. Germline values: CDR1 MDHEN, CDR2 SYDVKM. The V gene end was trimmed by 5 bases and the J gene end by 1 base; junction bases not matched to a gene: 4. CDR3 in amino acids: CASSPGGVTNEKLFF. The CDR3, as DNA: TGTGCCAGCAGTCCAGGGGGTGTAACTAATGAAAAACTGTTTTTT.